The 17 T cell receptor beta chains reported below all come from one sample, sequenced in a study of T cell responses to AZD1222 COVID-19 vaccine. Only in-frame clones appear in the TCRdb table, and some are missing; sequencing was by immunoSEQ multiplex PCR. The table lists 100,000 to 150,000 clones, about 87% of them singletons. Sequenced here: peripheral blood, sampled on day 0 of AZD1222 vaccination. All receptors come from an adult in good health.

This chain connects TRBV5-1 to TRBJ2-2; TRBD1 aligns across 8 bases. Unmatched junction bases numbered 10, after V lost 4 bases and J lost 2 bases. The CDR3 contains 17 residues. Germline values: CDR1 SGHRS, CDR2 YFSETQ. Written as DNA, the CDR3 is TGCGCCAGCAGCGTGGGACTGGACAGGGCAAACACCGGGGAGCTGTTTTTT. This translates into CASSVGLDRANTGELFF.

V gene TRBV24-1 combines with J gene TRBJ2-1, with TRBD2 identical over 14 bases. J was trimmed by 9 bases and V by 4 bases; bases with no gene match: 7. CDR1 and CDR2 (germline): KGHDR, SFDVKD. The CDR3 is made up of 16 amino acids. DNA of the CDR3: TGTGCCACCAGTGAACTGACTAGCGGGAGGGCCAGTGAGCAGTTCTTC. Protein: CATSELTSGRASEQFF.

The V and J genes are TRBV6-5 and TRBJ1-2; D gene unclear. This CDR3 has 13 residues. V was clipped by 2 bases and J by 8 bases, with 12 bases between them. Germline CDR1 reads MNHEY; CDR2 reads SVGAGI. The CDR3 loop reads CASSYGTAGGYTF. CDR3 bases: TGTGCCAGCAGTTACGGCACCGCGGGCGGCTACACCTTC.

This sequence joins TRBV24-1 and TRBJ1-5; TRBD1 might be the D (5 bases). This CDR3 contains 15 residues. Per the germline V gene, CDR1 is KGHDR and CDR2 is SFDVKD. V was trimmed by 7 bases and J by 2 bases, leaving 14 bases between them. The CDR3 sequence: CATSRDGGGNQPQHF. The CDR3 coding sequence is TGTGCCACCAGCAGAGATGGGGGGGGCAATCAGCCCCAGCATTTT.

This clone was picked up a small number of times. One junction end does not reproduce the germline sequence, and a read error may be involved. The chain joins TRBV29-1 to TRBJ1-1; D unresolved. Germline CDR1 is SQVTM and CDR2 is ANQGSEA. This CDR3 comprises 14 residues. CDR3 nucleotides: TGCAGCGCTGAACCTAGGGAGGGTGGCACTGAAGCTTTCTTT. Protein: CSAEPREGGTEAFF.

This clone has a handful of counts. The rearrangement links TRBV18 to TRBJ1-6; no reliable D call. CDR3 size: 16 residues. V was cut by 3 bases and J by 7 bases, with 16 bases left in between. CDR1 is KGHSH, CDR2 LQKENI, per germline. Here the CDR3 reads CASSPSRQARNSPLHF. The CDR3, as DNA: TGTGCCAGCTCACCCTCTAGGCAGGCGAGGAATTCACCCCTCCACTTT.

The V gene is TRBV18, the J gene TRBJ2-1; D uncertain. CDR3 length equals 13 residues. V was shortened by 1 base and J by 16 bases, with 17 bases between the two germline ends. Germline CDR1 is KGHSH and CDR2 is LQKENI. The CDR3 coding sequence is TGTGCCAGCTCACCACTGGGTTCGAGTGAACCATTCTTC. Translating it yields CASSPLGSSEPFF.

The V call is TRBV20-1, the J call TRBJ2-7; TRBD2 matches at 11 bases. V shed 3 bases and J 3 bases; nucleotides not matched to a gene: 7. Germline V gives CDR1 DFQATT, CDR2 SNEGSKA (reference sequence). The CDR3 has 15 residues. The CDR3 sequence is CSASSATSGNYEQYF. In DNA form, the CDR3 reads TGCAGTGCTAGTTCCGCGACTAGCGGGAACTACGAGCAGTACTTC.

This clone was seen only once. The J gene is TRBJ1-1, the V gene TRBV6-5, with a tentative D call TRBD1 (5 bases). Germline loops: CDR1 MNHEY, CDR2 SVGAGI. Trimming pared 2 bases from V and 4 bases from J, leaving 14 bases between. The CDR3 contains 15 residues. In DNA, the CDR3 is TGTGCCAGCAGTTACGGGTTCAGGGAGGGCACTGAAGCTTTCTTT. This gives the protein CASSYGFREGTEAFF.

This clone appeared once. The J gene is TRBJ2-1, the V gene TRBV5-1; TRBD2 matches at 15 bases. The length of the CDR3 is 15 residues. V lost 4 bases, J lost 9 bases, and 5 bases stayed unmatched. Germline assignment: CDR1 SGHRS and CDR2 YFSETQ. CDR3 amino acids: CASSPGLAGGSEQFF. The DNA for the CDR3 is TGCGCCAGCAGCCCGGGACTAGCGGGAGGCAGTGAGCAGTTCTTC.

V and J are TRBV7-9 and TRBJ2-6; 7 bases line up with TRBD1. Per germline, CDR1 SEHNR and CDR2 FQNEAQ (reference sequence). V shed 1 base and J 2 bases; nucleotides not matched to a gene: 8. The CDR3 length is 18 residues. The chain's CDR3 is CASSLEYRGGTGANVLTF. The CDR3, as DNA: TGTGCCAGCAGCTTAGAGTACAGGGGTGGGACTGGGGCCAACGTCCTGACTTTC.

This rearrangement joins TRBV29-1 to TRBJ1-1, with 10 nucleotides matching TRBD1. The J segment lost 6 bases and the V segment lost 7 bases, leaving 8 bases of the junction unmatched. Germline-derived CDR1 and CDR2 are SQVTM and ANQGSEA. The CDR3 has 13 residues. CDR3 nucleotide sequence: TGCAGCGCCCGGACAGGGGGAAATGCTGAAGCTTTCTTT. Encoded protein: CSARTGGNAEAFF.

The chain is built from TRBV27 and TRBJ1-1; D perhaps matches TRBD1 (6 bases). The V gene lost 5 bases and the J gene lost 2 bases, with 9 bases spanning the gap. The length of the CDR3 is 13 residues. In germline, CDR1 is MNHEY, CDR2 SMNVEV (reference sequence). CDR3 residues: CASSIQGNTEAFF. In DNA form, the CDR3 reads TGTGCCAGCAGTATACAGGGAAACACTGAAGCTTTCTTT.

This sequence joins TRBV24-1 and TRBJ2-6; 8 bases map to TRBD1. The CDR3 length is 17 residues. With V trimmed by 1 base and J by 2 bases, 3 bases remained unmatched. From germline, CDR1 is KGHDR and CDR2 SFDVKD. Here the CDR3 DNA reads TGTGCCACCAGTGATTTCCAGGGGGCGACTGGGGCCAACGTCCTGACTTTC. Translated, it gives CATSDFQGATGANVLTF.

The rearrangement joins TRBV27 to TRBJ2-1; D remains unclear. This CDR3 has 15 amino acids. V lost 5 bases and J lost 4, with 15 bases in between. CDR1 MNHEY and CDR2 SMNVEV come from the germline V gene (reference sequence). The CDR3 spells CASSNRLGMYNEQFF. CDR3 bases: TGTGCCAGCAGTAACCGACTGGGAATGTACAATGAGCAGTTCTTC.

The chain employs TRBV4-3 and TRBJ1-3; D is unclear. The CDR3 has 17 residues. In germline, CDR1 is LGHNA, CDR2 YSLEER. Deletions cut 0 bases from V and 4 bases from J, with 16 bases between. The CDR3 loop reads CASSQDVAGQFGNTIYF. The CDR3, as DNA: TGCGCCAGCAGCCAAGATGTGGCAGGTCAATTCGGAAACACCATATATTTT.

The chain is built from TRBV4-3 and TRBJ2-7, with D unclear. Per the germline V gene, CDR1 is LGHNA and CDR2 is YSLEER. The ends were cut back, 3 bases at V and 2 bases at J, with 8 bases in the middle. The CDR3 runs 13 residues. The CDR3 loop reads CASSQDLPYEQYF. The CDR3 DNA reads TGCGCCAGCAGCCAGGATCTGCCCTACGAGCAGTACTTC.